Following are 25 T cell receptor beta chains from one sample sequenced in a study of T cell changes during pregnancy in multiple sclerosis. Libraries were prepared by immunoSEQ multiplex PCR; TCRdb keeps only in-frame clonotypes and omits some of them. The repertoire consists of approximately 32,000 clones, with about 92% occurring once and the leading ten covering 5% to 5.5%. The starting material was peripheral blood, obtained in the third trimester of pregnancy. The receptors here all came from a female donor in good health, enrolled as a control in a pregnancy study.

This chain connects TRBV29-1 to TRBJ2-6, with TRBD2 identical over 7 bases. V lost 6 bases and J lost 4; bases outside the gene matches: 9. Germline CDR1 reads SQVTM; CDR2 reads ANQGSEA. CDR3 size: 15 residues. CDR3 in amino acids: CSVAGLVTGANVLTF. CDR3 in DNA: TGCAGCGTGGCAGGACTAGTAACCGGGGCCAACGTCCTGACTTTC.

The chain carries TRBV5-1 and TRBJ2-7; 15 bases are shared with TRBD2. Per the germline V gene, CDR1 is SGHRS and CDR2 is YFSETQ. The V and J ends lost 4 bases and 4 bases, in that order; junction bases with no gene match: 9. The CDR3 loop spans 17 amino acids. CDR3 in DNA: TGCGCCAGCAGCCCTGGACTAGCGGGAGGGAAATTGTACGAGCAGTACTTC. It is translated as CASSPGLAGGKLYEQYF.

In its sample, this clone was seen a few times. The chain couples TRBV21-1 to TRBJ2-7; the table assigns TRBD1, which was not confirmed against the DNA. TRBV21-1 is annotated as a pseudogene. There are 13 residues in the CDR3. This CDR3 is CASSPGQGYEQYF. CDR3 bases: TGTGCCAGCTCCCCAGGACAGGGTTACGAGCAGTACTTC.

CDR3 loop: CASSQGGGAPYNEQFF. CDR3 DNA: TGTGCCAGCTCCCAAGGCGGGGGGGCGCCCTACAATGAGCAGTTCTTC. The chain employs TRBV9 and TRBJ2-1, with 9 nucleotides matching TRBD2. The CDR3 runs to 16 residues. Unmatched junction bases numbered 10, after V lost 7 bases and J lost 2 bases. Germline CDR1 and CDR2: SGDLS and YYNGEE.

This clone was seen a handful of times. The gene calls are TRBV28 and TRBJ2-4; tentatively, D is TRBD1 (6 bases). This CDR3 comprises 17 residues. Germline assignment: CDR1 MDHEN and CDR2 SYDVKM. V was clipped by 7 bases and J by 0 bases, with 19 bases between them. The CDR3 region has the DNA TGTGCCAGCACGGGGCCGACAGGAATACTAGCCAAAAACATTCAGTACTTC. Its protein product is CASTGPTGILAKNIQYF.

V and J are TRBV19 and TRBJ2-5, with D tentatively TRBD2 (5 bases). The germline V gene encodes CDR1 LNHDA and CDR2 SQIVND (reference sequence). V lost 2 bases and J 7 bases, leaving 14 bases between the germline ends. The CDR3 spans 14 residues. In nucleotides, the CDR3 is TGTGCCAGTAGTATAACAACAGCAAGCGGGACCCAGTACTTC. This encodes CASSITTASGTQYF.

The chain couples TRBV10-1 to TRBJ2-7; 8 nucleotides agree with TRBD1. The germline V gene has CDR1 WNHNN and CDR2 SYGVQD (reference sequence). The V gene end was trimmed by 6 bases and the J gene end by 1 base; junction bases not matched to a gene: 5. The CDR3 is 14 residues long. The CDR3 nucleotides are TGCGCCAGCAGGACAGGGGTAGGGTCCTACGAGCAGTACTTC. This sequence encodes CASRTGVGSYEQYF.

Written as DNA, the CDR3 is TGTGCCAGCAGAGAGAGAAGGACAGGGGGCGAGCAGTACTTC. As protein: CASRERRTGGEQYF. The V and J genes are TRBV7-2 and TRBJ2-7; 10 positions match TRBD1. The trim removed 6 bases at V and 6 bases at J, leaving 8 bases unmatched. The CDR3 is made up of 14 amino acids. Germline V gives CDR1 SGHTA, CDR2 FQGNSA.

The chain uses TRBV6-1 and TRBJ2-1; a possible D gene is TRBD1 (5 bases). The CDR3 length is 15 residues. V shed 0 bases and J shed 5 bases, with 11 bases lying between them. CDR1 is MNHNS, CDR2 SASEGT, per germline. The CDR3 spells CASSEALTAHNEQFF. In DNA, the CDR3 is TGTGCCAGCAGTGAAGCATTGACAGCTCACAATGAGCAGTTCTTC.

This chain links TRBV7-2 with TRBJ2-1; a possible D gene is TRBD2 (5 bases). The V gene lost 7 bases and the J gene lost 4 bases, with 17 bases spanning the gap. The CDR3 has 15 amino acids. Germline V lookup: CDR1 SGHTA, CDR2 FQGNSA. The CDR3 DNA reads TGTGCCAGCACCGCTCGGCGGGCACTATACAATGAGCAGTTCTTC. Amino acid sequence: CASTARRALYNEQFF.

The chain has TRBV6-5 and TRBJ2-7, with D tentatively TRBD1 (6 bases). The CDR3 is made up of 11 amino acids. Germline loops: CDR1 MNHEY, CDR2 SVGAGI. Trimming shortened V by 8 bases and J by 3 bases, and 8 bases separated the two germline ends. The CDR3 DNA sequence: TGTGCCAGCCGACAGGACTACGAGCAGTACTTC. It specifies CASRQDYEQYF.

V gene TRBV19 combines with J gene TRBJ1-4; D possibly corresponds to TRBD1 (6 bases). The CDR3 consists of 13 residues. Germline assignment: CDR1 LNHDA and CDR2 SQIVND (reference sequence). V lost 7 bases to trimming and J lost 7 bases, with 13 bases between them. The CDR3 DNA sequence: TGTGCCAGTAAGGTACAGGGTTCTGAAAAACTGTTTTTT. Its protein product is CASKVQGSEKLFF.

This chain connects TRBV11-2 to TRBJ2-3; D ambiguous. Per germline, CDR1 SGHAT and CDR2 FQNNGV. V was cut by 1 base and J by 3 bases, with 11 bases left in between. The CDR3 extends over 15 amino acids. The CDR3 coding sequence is TGTGCCAGCAGCTTAGGGCCAGCCGGGACAGATACGCAGTATTTT. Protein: CASSLGPAGTDTQYF. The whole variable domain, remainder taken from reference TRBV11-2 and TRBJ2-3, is EAGVAQSPRYKIIEKRQSVAFWCNPISGHATLYWYQQILGQGPKLLIQFQNNGVVDDSQLPKDRFSAERLKGVDSTLKIQPAKLEDSAVYLCASSLGPAGTDTQYFGPGTRLTVL.

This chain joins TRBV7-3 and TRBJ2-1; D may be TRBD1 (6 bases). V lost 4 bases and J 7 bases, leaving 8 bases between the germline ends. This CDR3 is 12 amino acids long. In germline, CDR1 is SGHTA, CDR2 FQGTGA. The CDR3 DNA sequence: TGTGCCAGCAGCTCCAGGGGTAATGAGCAGTTCTTC. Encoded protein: CASSSRGNEQFF.

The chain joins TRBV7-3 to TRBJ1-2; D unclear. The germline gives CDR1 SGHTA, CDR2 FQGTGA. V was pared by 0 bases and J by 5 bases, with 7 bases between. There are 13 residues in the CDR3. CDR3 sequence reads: CASSLTTGYGYTF. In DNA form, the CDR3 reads TGTGCCAGCAGCTTAACAACGGGGTATGGCTACACCTTC.

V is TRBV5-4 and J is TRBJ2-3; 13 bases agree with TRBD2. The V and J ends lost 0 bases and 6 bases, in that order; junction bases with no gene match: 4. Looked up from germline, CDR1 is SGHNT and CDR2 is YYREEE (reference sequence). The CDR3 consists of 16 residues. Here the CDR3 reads CASSLGLAGGRDTQYF. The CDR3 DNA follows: TGTGCCAGCAGCTTGGGACTAGCGGGAGGAAGGGATACGCAGTATTTT.

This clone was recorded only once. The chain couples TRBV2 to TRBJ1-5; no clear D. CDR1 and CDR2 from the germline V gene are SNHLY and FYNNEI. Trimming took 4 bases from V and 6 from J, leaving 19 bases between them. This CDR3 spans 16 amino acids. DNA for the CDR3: TGTGCCAGCAGTGGGGCCCCCCCAGGATCTGCTCAGCCCCAGCATTTT. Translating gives CASSGAPPGSAQPQHF. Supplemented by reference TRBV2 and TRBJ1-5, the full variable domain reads EPEVTQTPSHQVTQMGQEVILRCVPISNHLYFYWYRQILGQKVEFLVSFYNNEISEKSEIFDDQFSVERPDGSNFTLKIRSTKLEDSAMYFCASSGAPPGSAQPQHFGDGTRLSIL.

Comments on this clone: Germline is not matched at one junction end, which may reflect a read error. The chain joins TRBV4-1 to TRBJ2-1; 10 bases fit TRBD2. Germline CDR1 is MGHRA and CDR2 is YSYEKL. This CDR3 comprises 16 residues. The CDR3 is CASRQGALAGVNEQFF. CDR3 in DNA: TGCGCCAGCAGACAAGGTGCGCTAGCGGGAGTCAATGAGCAGTTCTTC.

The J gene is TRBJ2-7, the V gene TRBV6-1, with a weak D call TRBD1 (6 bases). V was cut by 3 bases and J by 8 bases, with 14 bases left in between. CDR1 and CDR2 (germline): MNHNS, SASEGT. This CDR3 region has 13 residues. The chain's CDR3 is CASSDTRGRKQYF. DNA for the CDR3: TGTGCCAGCAGTGATACCAGGGGTAGAAAGCAGTACTTC.

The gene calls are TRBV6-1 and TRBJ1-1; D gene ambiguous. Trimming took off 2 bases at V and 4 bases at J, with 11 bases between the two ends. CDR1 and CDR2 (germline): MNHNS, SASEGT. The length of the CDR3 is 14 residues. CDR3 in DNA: TGTGCCAGCAGTGAACGACTTGAGGGCACTGAAGCTTTCTTT. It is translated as CASSERLEGTEAFF.

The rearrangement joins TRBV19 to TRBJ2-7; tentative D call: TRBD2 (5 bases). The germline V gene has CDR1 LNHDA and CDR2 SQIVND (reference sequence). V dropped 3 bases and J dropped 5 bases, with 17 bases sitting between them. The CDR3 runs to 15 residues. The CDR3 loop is CASSMVARSVDEQYF. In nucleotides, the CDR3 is TGTGCCAGTAGTATGGTAGCGCGGTCCGTCGACGAGCAGTACTTC.

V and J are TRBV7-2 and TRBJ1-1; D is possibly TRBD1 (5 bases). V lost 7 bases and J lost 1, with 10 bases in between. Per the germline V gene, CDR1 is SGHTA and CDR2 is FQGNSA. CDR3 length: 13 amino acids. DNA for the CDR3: TGTGCCAGCACCAGGGCGCGGAACACTGAAGCTTTCTTT. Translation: CASTRARNTEAFF. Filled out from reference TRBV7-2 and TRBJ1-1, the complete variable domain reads GAGVSQSPSNKVTEKGKDVELRCDPISGHTALYWYRQSLGQGLEFLIYFQGNSAPDKSGLPSDRFSAERTGGSVSTLTIQRTQQEDSAVYLCASTRARNTEAFFGQGTRLTVV.

CDR3 coding DNA: TGTGCCAGTAGTACAGGGGTCACCTACGAGCAGTACTTC. This translates into CASSTGVTYEQYF. V is TRBV19 and J is TRBJ2-7; D perhaps matches TRBD1 (6 bases). This CDR3 contains 13 residues. The ends were cut back, 4 bases at V and 2 bases at J, with 9 bases in the middle. The germline gives CDR1 LNHDA, CDR2 SQIVND (reference sequence).

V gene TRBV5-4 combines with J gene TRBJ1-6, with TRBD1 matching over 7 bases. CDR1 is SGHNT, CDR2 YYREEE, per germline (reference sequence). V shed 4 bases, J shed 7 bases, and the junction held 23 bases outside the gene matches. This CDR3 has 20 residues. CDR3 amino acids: CASSPRGLLTGAPANSPLHF. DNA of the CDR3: TGTGCCAGCAGCCCCAGAGGTCTTCTTACAGGGGCGCCGGCCAATTCACCCCTCCACTTT.

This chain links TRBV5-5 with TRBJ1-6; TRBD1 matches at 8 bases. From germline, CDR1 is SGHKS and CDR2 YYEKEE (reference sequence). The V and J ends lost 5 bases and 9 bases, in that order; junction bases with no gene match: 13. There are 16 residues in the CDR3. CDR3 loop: CASRSTPGTGTSPLHF. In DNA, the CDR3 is TGTGCCAGCAGATCTACTCCCGGGACAGGAACTTCACCCCTCCACTTT.